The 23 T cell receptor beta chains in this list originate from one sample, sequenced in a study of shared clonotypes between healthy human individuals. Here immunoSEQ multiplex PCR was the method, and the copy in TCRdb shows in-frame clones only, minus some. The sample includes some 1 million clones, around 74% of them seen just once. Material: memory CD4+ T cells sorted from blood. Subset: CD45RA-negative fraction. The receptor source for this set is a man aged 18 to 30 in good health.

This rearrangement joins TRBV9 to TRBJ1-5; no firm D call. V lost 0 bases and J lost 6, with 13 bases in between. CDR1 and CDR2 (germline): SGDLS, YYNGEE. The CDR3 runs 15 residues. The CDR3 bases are TGTGCCAGCAGCGTAGCGGCGTCATCGGGTCAGCCCCAGCATTTT. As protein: CASSVAASSGQPQHF. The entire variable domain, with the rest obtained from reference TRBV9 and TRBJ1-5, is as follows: DSGVTQTPKHLITATGQRVTLRCSPRSGDLSVYWYQQSLDQGLQFLIQYYNGEERAKGNILERFSAQQFPDLHSELNLSSLELGDSALYFCASSVAASSGQPQHFGDGTRLSIL.

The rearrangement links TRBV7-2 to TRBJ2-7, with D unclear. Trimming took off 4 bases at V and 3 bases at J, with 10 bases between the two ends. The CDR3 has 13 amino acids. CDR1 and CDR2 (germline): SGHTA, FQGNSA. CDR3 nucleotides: TGTGCCAGCAGCTCGGCGACCGGCTACGAGCAGTACTTC. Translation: CASSSATGYEQYF.

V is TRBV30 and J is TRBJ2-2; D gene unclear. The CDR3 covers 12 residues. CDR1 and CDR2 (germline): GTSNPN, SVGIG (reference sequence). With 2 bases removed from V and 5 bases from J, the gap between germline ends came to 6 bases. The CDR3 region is CAWSWVTGELFF. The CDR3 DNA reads TGTGCCTGGAGTTGGGTTACCGGGGAGCTGTTTTTT.

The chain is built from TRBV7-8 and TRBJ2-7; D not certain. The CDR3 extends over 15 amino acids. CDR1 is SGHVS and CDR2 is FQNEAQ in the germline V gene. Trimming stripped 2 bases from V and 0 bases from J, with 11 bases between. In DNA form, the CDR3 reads TGTGCCAGCAGCTTAAGCAGCGTATTCTCCTACGAGCAGTACTTC. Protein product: CASSLSSVFSYEQYF.

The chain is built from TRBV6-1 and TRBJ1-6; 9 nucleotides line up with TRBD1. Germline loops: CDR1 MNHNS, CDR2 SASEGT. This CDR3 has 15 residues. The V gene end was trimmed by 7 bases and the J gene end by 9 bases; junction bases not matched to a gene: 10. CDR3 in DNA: TGTGCCAGCACCGAAGGGACAGGGAGCGGTTCACCCCTCCACTTT. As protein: CASTEGTGSGSPLHF.

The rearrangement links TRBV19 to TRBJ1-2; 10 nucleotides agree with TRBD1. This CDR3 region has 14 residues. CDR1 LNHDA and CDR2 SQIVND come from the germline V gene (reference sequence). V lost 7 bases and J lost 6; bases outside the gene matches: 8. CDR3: CASTPGQGFDGYTF. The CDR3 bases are TGTGCCAGTACCCCGGGACAGGGGTTTGATGGCTACACCTTC.

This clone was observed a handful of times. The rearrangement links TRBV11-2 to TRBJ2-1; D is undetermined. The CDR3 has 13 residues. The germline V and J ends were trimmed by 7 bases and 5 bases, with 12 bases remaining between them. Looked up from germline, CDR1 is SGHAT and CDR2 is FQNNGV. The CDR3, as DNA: TGTGCCAGCAATCATCGCGGAGACAATGAGCAGTTCTTC. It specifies CASNHRGDNEQFF.

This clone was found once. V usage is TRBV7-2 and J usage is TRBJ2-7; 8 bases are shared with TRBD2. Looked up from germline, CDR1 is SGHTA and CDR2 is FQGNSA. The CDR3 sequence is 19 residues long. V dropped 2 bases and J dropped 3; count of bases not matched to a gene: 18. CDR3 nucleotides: TGTGCCAGCAGCTTAAAAGCGGGAGAGGGGGTGATCGCAGACTACGAGCAGTACTTC. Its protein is CASSLKAGEGVIADYEQYF.

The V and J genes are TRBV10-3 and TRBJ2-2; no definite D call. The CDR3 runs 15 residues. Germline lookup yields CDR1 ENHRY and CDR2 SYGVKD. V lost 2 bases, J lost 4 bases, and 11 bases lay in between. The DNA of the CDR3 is TGTGCCATCAGTGAGGGGCTAGGTCGCACCGGGGAGCTGTTTTTT. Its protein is CAISEGLGRTGELFF.

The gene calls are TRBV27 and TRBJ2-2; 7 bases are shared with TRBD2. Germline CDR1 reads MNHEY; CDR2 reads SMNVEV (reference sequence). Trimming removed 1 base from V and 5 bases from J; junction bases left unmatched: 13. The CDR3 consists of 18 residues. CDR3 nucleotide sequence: TGTGCCAGCAGTTTATACCCCCCCGCTAGCGGAGTAACCGGGGAGCTGTTTTTT. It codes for CASSLYPPASGVTGELFF.

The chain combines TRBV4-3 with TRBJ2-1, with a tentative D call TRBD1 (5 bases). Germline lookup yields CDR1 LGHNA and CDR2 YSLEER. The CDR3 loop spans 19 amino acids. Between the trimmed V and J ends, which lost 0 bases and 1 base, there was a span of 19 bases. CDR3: CASSQDLGQRLGSYNEQFF. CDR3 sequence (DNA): TGCGCCAGCAGCCAAGATCTCGGACAAAGGTTGGGGTCCTACAATGAGCAGTTCTTC.

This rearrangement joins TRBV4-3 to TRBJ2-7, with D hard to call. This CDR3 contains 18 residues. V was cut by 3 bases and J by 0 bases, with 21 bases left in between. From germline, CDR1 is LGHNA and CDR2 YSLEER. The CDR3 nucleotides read TGCGCCAGCAGCCAGATGACCAGTACGGGCGGAAACTCCTACGAGCAGTACTTC. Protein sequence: CASSQMTSTGGNSYEQYF.

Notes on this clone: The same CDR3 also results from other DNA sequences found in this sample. As DNA, the CDR3 is TGTGCCAGTAGTACCATTCGGGGGGACGAGCAGTACTTC. Translation: CASSTIRGDEQYF. The J gene is TRBJ2-7, the V gene TRBV19; 7 nucleotides align to TRBD2. The CDR3 is made up of 13 amino acids. Germline values: CDR1 LNHDA, CDR2 SQIVND (reference sequence). V gave up 4 bases and J gave up 5 bases; unmatched junction bases: 5.

Written as DNA, the CDR3 is TGTGCCAGTTCCCTCAGAGGTGGAAACACCATATATTTT. It codes for CASSLRGGNTIYF. This sequence joins TRBV25-1 and TRBJ1-3; D not resolved. Germline V CDR1 and CDR2: MGHDK, SYGVNS. V was cut by 9 bases and J by 3 bases, with 12 bases left in between. This CDR3 has 13 amino acids.

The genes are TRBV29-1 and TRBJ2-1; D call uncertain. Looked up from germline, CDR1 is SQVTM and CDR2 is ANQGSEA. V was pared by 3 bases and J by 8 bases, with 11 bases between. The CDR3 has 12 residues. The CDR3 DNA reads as TGCAGCGTTGATCCCGGGTACGATGAGCAGTTCTTC. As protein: CSVDPGYDEQFF.

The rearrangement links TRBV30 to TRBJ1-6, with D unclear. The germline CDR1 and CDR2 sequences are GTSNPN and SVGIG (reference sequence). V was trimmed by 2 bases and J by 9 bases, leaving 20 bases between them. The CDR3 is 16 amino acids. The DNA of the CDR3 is TGTGCCTGGAGTTTTACCTCCGGACCCGAGGGTTCACCCCTCCACTTT. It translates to CAWSFTSGPEGSPLHF.

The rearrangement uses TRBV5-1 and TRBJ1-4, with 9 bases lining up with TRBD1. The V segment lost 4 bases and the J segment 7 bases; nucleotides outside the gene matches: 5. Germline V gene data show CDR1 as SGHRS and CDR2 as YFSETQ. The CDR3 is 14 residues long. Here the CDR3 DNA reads TGCGCCAGCAGCCCCGGGACAGGGACTGAAAAACTGTTTTTT. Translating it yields CASSPGTGTEKLFF.

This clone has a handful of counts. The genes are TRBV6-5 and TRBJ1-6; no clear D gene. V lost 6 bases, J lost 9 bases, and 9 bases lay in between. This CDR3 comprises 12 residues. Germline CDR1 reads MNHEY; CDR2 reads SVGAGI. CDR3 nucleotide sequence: TGTGCCAGCAGATTCAGTGGTTCACCCCTCCACTTT. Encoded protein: CASRFSGSPLHF.

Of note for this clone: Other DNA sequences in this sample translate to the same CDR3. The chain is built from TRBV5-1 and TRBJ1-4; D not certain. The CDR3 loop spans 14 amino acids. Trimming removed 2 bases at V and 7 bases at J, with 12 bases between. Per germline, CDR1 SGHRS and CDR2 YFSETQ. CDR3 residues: CASSLGKGSEKLFF. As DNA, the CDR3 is TGCGCCAGCAGCTTAGGGAAAGGGTCTGAAAAACTGTTTTTT.

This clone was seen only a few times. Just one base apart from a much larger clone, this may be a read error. The chain's CDR3 is CASSLQSSYEQYF. The CDR3 coding sequence is TGTGCCAGCAGCTTACAGAGCTCCTACGAGCAGTACTTC. The chain employs TRBV13 and TRBJ2-7; D gene uncertain. CDR1 is PRHDT and CDR2 is FYEKMQ in the germline V gene (reference sequence). The CDR3 is made up of 13 amino acids. With 2 bases removed from V and 0 bases from J, the gap between germline ends came to 5 bases.

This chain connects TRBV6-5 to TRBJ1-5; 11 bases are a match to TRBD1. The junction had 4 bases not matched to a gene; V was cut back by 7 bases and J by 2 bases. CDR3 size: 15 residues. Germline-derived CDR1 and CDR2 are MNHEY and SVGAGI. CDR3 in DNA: TGTGCCAGCACCTCGGGACAGGGGGGCAATCAGCCCCAGCATTTT. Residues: CASTSGQGGNQPQHF.

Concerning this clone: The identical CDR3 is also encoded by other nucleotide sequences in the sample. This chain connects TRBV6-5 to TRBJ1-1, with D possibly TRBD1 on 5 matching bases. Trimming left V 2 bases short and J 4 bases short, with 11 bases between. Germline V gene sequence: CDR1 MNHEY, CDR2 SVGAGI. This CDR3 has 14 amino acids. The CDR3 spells CASSYGRAGTEAFF. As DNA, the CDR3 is TGTGCCAGCAGTTACGGCAGGGCGGGCACTGAAGCTTTCTTT.

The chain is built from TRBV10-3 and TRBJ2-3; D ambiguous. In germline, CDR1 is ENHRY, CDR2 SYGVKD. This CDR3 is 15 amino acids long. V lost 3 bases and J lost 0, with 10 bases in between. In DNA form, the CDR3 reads TGTGCCATCAGTGATGGCAGCCCGAGCACAGATACGCAGTATTTT. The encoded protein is CAISDGSPSTDTQYF.